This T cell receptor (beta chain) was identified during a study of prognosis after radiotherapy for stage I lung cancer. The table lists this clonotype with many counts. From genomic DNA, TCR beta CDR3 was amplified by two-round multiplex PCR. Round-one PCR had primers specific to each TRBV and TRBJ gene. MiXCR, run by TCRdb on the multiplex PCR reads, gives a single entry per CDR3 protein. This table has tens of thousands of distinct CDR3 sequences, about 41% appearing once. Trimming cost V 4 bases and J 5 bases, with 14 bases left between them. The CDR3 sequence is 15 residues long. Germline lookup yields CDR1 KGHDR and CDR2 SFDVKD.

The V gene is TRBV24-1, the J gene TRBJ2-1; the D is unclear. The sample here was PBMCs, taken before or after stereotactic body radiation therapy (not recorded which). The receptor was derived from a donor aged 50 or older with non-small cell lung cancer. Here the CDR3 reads CATSDGAVANNEQFF. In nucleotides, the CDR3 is TGTGCCACCAGTGACGGTGCGGTAGCAAACAATGAGCAGTTCTTC.